The clone carrying this T cell receptor beta chain was seen more than once but under ten times. Its antigen remains unknown. This sample stems from a study of long-term antiretroviral therapy in people with HIV. Study-wide results and limits: The range of CDR3 lengths in HIV repertoires proved narrower than that found in controls. Dominant in the repertoire at all time points were clones expanded before ART. Upon ART, diversity increased but remained lower than transplant donor controls.

The authors ran the immunoSEQ assay, v3.0, at survey level. Method: immunoSEQ multiplex PCR; TCRdb's copy keeps in-frame clones and lacks some. Of 35,000 to 45,000 clones in the sample, 80% to 90% were seen once. Every sample had about 0.9-11 million cryopreserved PBMC in it before DNA extraction. Germline V gene lookup returns CDR1 SGHRS and CDR2 YFSETQ. This CDR3 has 16 residues. V was pared by 2 bases and J by 4 bases, with 18 bases between. The source material was unsorted PBMCs, sampled 2.2 years after starting antiretroviral therapy. The source is a man between 18 and 29 years old with HIV. The chain couples TRBV5-1 to TRBJ1-1, with D unclear. CDR3: CASSLTLSNPGTEAFF. The CDR3 nucleotides are TGCGCCAGCAGCTTAACTTTGAGTAATCCGGGCACTGAAGCTTTCTTT.